Following are 22 T cell receptor beta chains from one sample sequenced in a study of shared clonotypes between healthy human individuals. Profiling relied on immunoSEQ multiplex PCR, and the TCRdb table lists in-frame clones only, not all of them. Of about 380,000 clones in the sample, roughly 96% are singletons; the top ten hold 0.32%. Sequences were obtained from memory CD8+ T cells sorted from blood. The subset: CD45RO+ cells pooled with CCR7-negative TemRA cells. These receptors all stem from a young man in good health.

This clone turned up a few times. The junction and the germline gene differ at one end; a read error may be behind it. The chain uses TRBV7-7 and TRBJ1-2; tentative D call: TRBD1 (6 bases). CDR1 is SSHAT and CDR2 is FNYEAQ in the germline V gene (reference sequence). CDR3 length equals 14 residues. CDR3 region: CASSLDGRGYGYTF. For the CDR3, the DNA is TGTGCTAGCAGCTTAGACGGCAGGGGCTATGGCTACACCTTC. The entire variable domain, with the rest obtained from reference TRBV7-7 and TRBJ1-2, is as follows: GAGVSQSPRYKVTKRGQDVTLRCDPISSHATLYWYQQALGQGPEFLTYFNYEAQPDKSGLPSDRFSAERPEGSISTLTIQRTEQRDSAMYRCASSLDGRGYGYTFGSGTRLTVV.

The rearrangement links TRBV5-1 to TRBJ2-3; D is perhaps TRBD1 (5 bases). The germline V gene encodes CDR1 SGHRS and CDR2 YFSETQ. The CDR3 extends over 14 amino acids. Trimming took 2 bases from V and 1 from J, leaving 8 bases between them. In DNA, the CDR3 is TGCGCCAGCAGCTTTTGGGGCGGCACAGATACGCAGTATTTT. It yields the protein CASSFWGGTDTQYF.

V gene TRBV7-6 combines with J gene TRBJ2-3, with D maybe TRBD2 (5 bases). There are 14 residues in the CDR3. V lost 1 base to trimming and J lost 0 bases, with 5 bases between them. The V gene's germline CDR1 is SGHVS and CDR2 FNYEAQ. CDR3 sequence reads: CASSLGTSTDTQYF. CDR3 DNA sequence: TGTGCCAGCAGCTTAGGGACTAGCACAGATACGCAGTATTTT.

The chain uses TRBV4-1 and TRBJ2-7; D gene unclear. Trimming pared 0 bases from V and 6 bases from J, leaving 12 bases between. Germline V gene lookup returns CDR1 MGHRA and CDR2 YSYEKL. CDR3 length: 14 residues. The CDR3 sequence is CASSQDPYEGEQYF. CDR3 sequence (DNA): TGCGCCAGCAGCCAAGATCCCTACGAAGGCGAGCAGTACTTC.

The chain recombines TRBV11-2 with TRBJ2-7; unclear D gene. The CDR3 has 10 residues. The germline gives CDR1 SGHAT, CDR2 FQNNGV. Between the trimmed V and J ends, which lost 3 bases and 6 bases, there was a span of 3 bases. The CDR3 spells CASSFREQYF. The CDR3 DNA sequence: TGTGCCAGCAGCTTCCGCGAGCAGTACTTC.

V is TRBV2 and J is TRBJ2-5; 8 nucleotides line up with TRBD2. The CDR3 has 15 amino acids. Germline V gene lookup returns CDR1 SNHLY and CDR2 FYNNEI. The trim removed 3 bases at V and 5 bases at J, leaving 8 bases unmatched. CDR3 protein: CASSEGAGVWETQYF. For the CDR3, the DNA is TGTGCCAGCAGTGAGGGAGCGGGAGTATGGGAGACCCAGTACTTC.

The chain has TRBV5-6 and TRBJ2-3; 8 nucleotides line up with TRBD2. The CDR3 covers 15 residues. V dropped 5 bases and J dropped 5; count of bases not matched to a gene: 10. Germline V lookup: CDR1 SGHDT, CDR2 YYEEEE. The CDR3 is CASRGRGLAGDTQYF. The CDR3 region has the DNA TGTGCCAGCAGGGGCAGGGGTCTAGCGGGAGATACGCAGTATTTT. Together with reference TRBV5-6 and TRBJ2-3, the CDR3 gives the full variable domain: DAGVTQSPTHLIKTRGQQVTLRCSPKSGHDTVSWYQQALGQGPQFIFQYYEEEERQRGNFPDRFSGHQFPNYSSELNVNALLLGDSALYLCASRGRGLAGDTQYFGPGTRLTVL.

The chain combines TRBV7-9 with TRBJ1-1; D gene unclear. From germline, CDR1 is SEHNR and CDR2 FQNEAQ (reference sequence). CDR3 size: 14 residues. V was trimmed by 5 bases and J by 1 base, leaving 11 bases between them. In DNA form, the CDR3 reads TGTGCCAGCAGCACCCCCCCATCGAACACTGAAGCTTTCTTT. Amino acid sequence: CASSTPPSNTEAFF.

CDR3 region: CASSLSPRGEFYGYTF. The CDR3 DNA reads TGTGCCAGCAGCTTATCTCCGCGGGGGGAATTCTATGGCTACACCTTC. The rearrangement links TRBV7-2 to TRBJ1-2, with D tentatively TRBD1 (5 bases). V lost 2 bases to trimming and J lost 4 bases, with 17 bases between them. The CDR3 is made up of 16 amino acids. Germline assignment: CDR1 SGHTA and CDR2 FQGNSA.

V and J are TRBV28 and TRBJ2-3; 10 bases line up with TRBD2. The V gene's germline CDR1 is MDHEN and CDR2 SYDVKM. This CDR3 spans 17 amino acids. With 5 bases clipped from V and 0 bases from J, the junction kept 8 bases outside the gene matches. The CDR3: CASSVLSGRASTDTQYF. DNA for the CDR3: TGTGCCAGCAGTGTTCTGAGCGGGAGGGCTAGCACAGATACGCAGTATTTT.

The rearrangement uses TRBV28 and TRBJ2-3, with D unclear. The CDR3 runs to 13 residues. The ends were cut back, 5 bases at V and 6 bases at J, with 12 bases in the middle. CDR1 is MDHEN, CDR2 SYDVKM, per germline. The CDR3 region is CASSTLVADTQYF. The CDR3 DNA sequence: TGTGCCAGCAGTACGTTAGTGGCCGATACGCAGTATTTT.

The rearrangement joins TRBV28 to TRBJ2-7; D is perhaps TRBD2 (6 bases). The V gene's germline CDR1 is MDHEN and CDR2 SYDVKM. V was shortened by 7 bases and J by 0 bases, with 10 bases between the two germline ends. This CDR3 is 13 amino acids long. The CDR3 sequence is CASIGTGSYEQYF. CDR3 DNA sequence: TGTGCCAGCATCGGGACTGGCTCCTACGAGCAGTACTTC. Full variable domain (outside the CDR3, taken from reference TRBV28 and TRBJ2-7): DVKVTQSSRYLVKRTGEKVFLECVQDMDHENMFWYRQDPGLGLRLIYFSYDVKMKEKGDIPEGYSVSREKKERFSLILESASTNQTSMYLCASIGTGSYEQYFGPGTRLTVT.

This chain links TRBV6-1 with TRBJ1-1; 8 positions agree with TRBD1. After removal of 3 bases from V and 14 bases from J, the junction contained 11 bases not matched to a gene. This CDR3 comprises 13 residues. Germline values: CDR1 MNHNS, CDR2 SASEGT. The CDR3 loop is CASSERFWTGTFF. The CDR3 region has the DNA TGTGCCAGCAGTGAGAGATTTTGGACAGGGACCTTCTTT.

The V and J genes are TRBV5-4 and TRBJ2-1, with D perhaps TRBD2 (5 bases). The CDR3 sequence is 15 residues long. The V end was cut by 4 bases, the J end by 6 bases, with 17 bases between. Per the germline V gene, CDR1 is SGHNT and CDR2 is YYREEE (reference sequence). The CDR3 is CASSLRRRPTNEQFF. The CDR3 nucleotides read TGTGCCAGCAGCCTTCGGAGGCGGCCCACCAATGAGCAGTTCTTC.

The chain is built from TRBV6-5 and TRBJ1-2; TRBD1 is a possible D gene (5 bases). Trimming shortened V by 9 bases and J by 5 bases, and 16 bases separated the two germline ends. CDR3 length: 13 residues. Germline V lookup: CDR1 MNHEY, CDR2 SVGAGI. Here the CDR3 reads CASRNPGIYGYTF. DNA of the CDR3: TGTGCCAGTCGAAATCCAGGGATATATGGCTACACCTTC.

This sequence joins TRBV12-5 and TRBJ2-7; TRBD1 might be the D (5 bases). The CDR3 sequence is 13 residues long. V was clipped by 1 base and J by 2 bases, with 6 bases between them. Looked up from germline, CDR1 is LGHNT and CDR2 is FRNRAP. For the CDR3, the DNA is TGTGCTAGTGGTTTGGGGACAACCTACGAGCAGTACTTC. Amino acid sequence: CASGLGTTYEQYF.

This rearrangement joins TRBV28 to TRBJ2-3, with TRBD2 identical over 12 bases. Germline assignment: CDR1 MDHEN and CDR2 SYDVKM. The CDR3 consists of 16 residues. V lost 6 bases to trimming and J lost 2 bases; unmatched junction nucleotides: 6. The DNA for the CDR3 is TGTGCCAGCAGACCCGGGACTAGCGGGCTCACAGATACGCAGTATTTT. Its translation: CASRPGTSGLTDTQYF.

As for this clone: Germline and junction disagree at one end, which may indicate a read error. The V call is TRBV6-1, the J call TRBJ2-7; 7 bases agree with TRBD1. The CDR3 is 14 residues long. CDR1 and CDR2 (germline): MNHNS, SASEGT. CDR3: CASVEGQVTYGQYF. The DNA of the CDR3 is TGTGCCAGCGTAGAAGGACAGGTAACCTACGGGCAGTACTTC.

V usage is TRBV2 and J usage is TRBJ1-1; 8 bases align to TRBD1. The CDR3 loop spans 17 amino acids. The ends lost 4 bases at V and 0 bases at J; junction bases unmatched: 10. The V gene's germline CDR1 is SNHLY and CDR2 FYNNEI. This CDR3 is CASSAPGGAEMNTEAFF. The CDR3 nucleotides read TGTGCCAGCAGTGCGCCAGGGGGCGCGGAAATGAACACTGAAGCTTTCTTT. Variable domain in full (rest from reference TRBV2 and TRBJ1-1): EPEVTQTPSHQVTQMGQEVILRCVPISNHLYFYWYRQILGQKVEFLVSFYNNEISEKSEIFDDQFSVERPDGSNFTLKIRSTKLEDSAMYFCASSAPGGAEMNTEAFFGQGTRLTVV.

This chain's CDR3 is CASSLSSGPYEQYF. CDR3 DNA sequence: TGTGCCAGCAGCTTAAGTTCTGGTCCCTACGAGCAGTACTTC. The V gene is TRBV7-2, the J gene TRBJ2-7; D unclear. Per germline, CDR1 SGHTA and CDR2 FQGNSA. The CDR3 extends over 14 amino acids. V was trimmed by 2 bases and J by 2 bases, leaving 10 bases between them.

V and J are TRBV27 and TRBJ2-7; unclear D gene. The CDR3 has 14 residues. The V end was cut by 3 bases, the J end by 1 base, with 10 bases between. CDR1 MNHEY and CDR2 SMNVEV come from the germline V gene (reference sequence). CDR3 region: CASSLRHTSYEQYF. The CDR3 nucleotides are TGTGCCAGCAGTTTGAGACATACTTCCTACGAGCAGTACTTC.

The chain uses TRBV10-2 and TRBJ1-2; the D gene is possibly TRBD1 (5 bases). The V gene lost 7 bases and the J gene lost 2 bases, with 11 bases spanning the gap. From germline, CDR1 is WSHSY and CDR2 SAAADI. This CDR3 is built from 13 residues. The CDR3 is CASTQTANYGYTF. The CDR3 DNA follows: TGCGCCAGCACGCAGACAGCGAACTATGGCTACACCTTC.